Included here is one T cell receptor (beta chain) sequence, with context. The target antigen is unknown. These data come from a study of shared clonotypes between healthy human individuals. As for the study in general: Each donor's CD8 memory used one plate, CD8 naive two, each CD4 subset three. Whole-study findings and limits: Researchers found naive subsets generally carried larger estimated richness than memory subsets. Generation probability values for non-shared clonotypes were lower than those for clonotypes shared by all four donors.

CDR3 length equals 17 residues. Germline V gene data show CDR1 as LGHNA and CDR2 as YSLEER. V was clipped by 0 bases and J by 1 base, with 15 bases between them. Libraries were prepared by immunoSEQ multiplex PCR; TCRdb keeps only in-frame clonotypes and omits some of them. The sample holds 2 million to 3 million clones; 80% to 95% are singletons and the top ten take roughly 0.39%. The chain has TRBV4-3 and TRBJ1-2, with D possibly TRBD1 on 5 matching bases. The sequenced material came from naive CD4+ T cells from PBMCs. As for subset: CD45RA+ positively selected. The receptor was derived from a man between 18 and 29 years old in good health. Some clones in this sample may be carry-over from other donors' samples. The CDR3 DNA reads TGCGCCAGCAGCCAAGATGCAGAACCAGGGCTTAACTATGGCTACACCTTC. Its protein product is CASSQDAEPGLNYGYTF.